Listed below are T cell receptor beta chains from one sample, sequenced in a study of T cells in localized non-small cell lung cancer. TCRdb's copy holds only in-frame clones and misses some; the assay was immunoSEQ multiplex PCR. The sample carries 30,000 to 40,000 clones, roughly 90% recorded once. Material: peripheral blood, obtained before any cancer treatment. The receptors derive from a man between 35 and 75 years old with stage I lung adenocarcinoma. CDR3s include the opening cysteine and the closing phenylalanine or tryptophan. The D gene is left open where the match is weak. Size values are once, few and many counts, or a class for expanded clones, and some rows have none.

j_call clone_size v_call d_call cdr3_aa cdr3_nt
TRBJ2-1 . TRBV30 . CAWSTGGAQFF TGTGCCTGGTCTACGGGGGGCGCACAGTTCTTC
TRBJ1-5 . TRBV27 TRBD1 CASSTRIGTGASQPQHF TGTGCCAGCTCTACTCGAATCGGGACAGGGGCTAGTCAGCCCCAGCATTTT
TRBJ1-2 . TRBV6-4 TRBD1 CATRPGGAEGYTF TGTGCCACCCGGCCAGGGGGCGCGGAAGGCTACACCTTC
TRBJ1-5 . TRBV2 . CASSTGLNDGPNQPQHF TGTGCCAGCTCGACCGGGTTGAACGACGGTCCCAATCAGCCCCAGCATTTT
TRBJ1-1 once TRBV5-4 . CASSMQNTEAFF TGTGCCAGCAGCATGCAGAACACTGAAGCTTTCTTT
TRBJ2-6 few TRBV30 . CAWSVGGAGANVLTF TGTGCCTGGAGTGTAGGCGGGGCTGGGGCCAACGTCCTGACTTTC
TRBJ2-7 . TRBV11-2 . CASSLDRAYEQYF TGTGCCAGCAGCTTAGATAGGGCCTACGAGCAGTACTTC
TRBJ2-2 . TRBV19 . CASSATASRAGWNTGELFF TGTGCCAGTAGCGCGACGGCAAGCCGGGCGGGATGGAACACCGGGGAGCTGTTTTTT
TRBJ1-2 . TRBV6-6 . CASRSNYGYTF TGTGCCAGCAGATCAAACTATGGCTACACCTTC
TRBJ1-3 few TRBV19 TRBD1 CASTPGTALSGNTIYF TGTGCCAGTACCCCCGGGACAGCACTCTCTGGAAACACCATATATTTT
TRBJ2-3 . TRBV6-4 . CASSGDPDLTQYF TGTGCCAGCAGTGGGGACCCGGACTTGACGCAGTATTTT
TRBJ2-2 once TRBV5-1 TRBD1 CASSRIRTGGWVSNTGELFF TGCGCCAGCAGCCGGATAAGGACAGGGGGCTGGGTGTCGAACACCGGGGAGCTGTTTTTT
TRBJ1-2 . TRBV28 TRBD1 CASSLSSTGARGYTF TGTGCCAGCAGTTTAAGTTCGACAGGGGCGCGTGGCTACACCTTC
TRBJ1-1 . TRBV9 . CASSEGTSPGTEAFF TGTGCCAGCAGCGAGGGGACCTCCCCGGGGACTGAAGCTTTCTTT
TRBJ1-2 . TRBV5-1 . CASSRDTGGTNYGYTF TGCGCCAGCAGCCGAGATACAGGTGGGACTAACTATGGCTACACCTTC
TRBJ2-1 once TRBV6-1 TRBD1 CASSETGQGTGNEQFF TGTGCCAGCAGTGAGACGGGACAGGGGACTGGGAATGAGCAGTTCTTC
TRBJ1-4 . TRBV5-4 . CASSANPSFLTNEKLFF TGTGCCAGCAGCGCGAACCCGTCGTTTTTAACTAATGAAAAACTGTTTTTT
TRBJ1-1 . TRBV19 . CASRGNTGNMNTEAFF TGTGCCAGTAGAGGGAATACAGGCAACATGAACACTGAAGCTTTCTTT
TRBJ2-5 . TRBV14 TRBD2 CASSKLAGLAETQYF TGTGCCAGCAGCAAGTTGGCGGGACTAGCGGAGACCCAGTACTTC
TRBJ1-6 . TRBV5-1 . CASSLVAGASSYNSPLHF TGCGCCAGCAGCTTGGTGGCAGGGGCAAGCTCCTATAATTCACCCCTCCACTTT
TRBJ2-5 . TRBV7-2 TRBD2 CASSLVDVAGGETQYF TGTGCCAGCAGCTTAGTGGATGTAGCGGGGGGGGAGACCCAGTACTTC
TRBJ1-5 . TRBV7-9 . CASSFATLYSNQPQHF TGTGCCAGCAGCTTCGCAACACTGTATAGCAATCAGCCCCAGCATTTT
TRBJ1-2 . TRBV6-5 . CASSYVHLNSVWGYTF TGTGCCAGCAGTTACGTACACCTAAACAGCGTTTGGGGCTACACCTTC